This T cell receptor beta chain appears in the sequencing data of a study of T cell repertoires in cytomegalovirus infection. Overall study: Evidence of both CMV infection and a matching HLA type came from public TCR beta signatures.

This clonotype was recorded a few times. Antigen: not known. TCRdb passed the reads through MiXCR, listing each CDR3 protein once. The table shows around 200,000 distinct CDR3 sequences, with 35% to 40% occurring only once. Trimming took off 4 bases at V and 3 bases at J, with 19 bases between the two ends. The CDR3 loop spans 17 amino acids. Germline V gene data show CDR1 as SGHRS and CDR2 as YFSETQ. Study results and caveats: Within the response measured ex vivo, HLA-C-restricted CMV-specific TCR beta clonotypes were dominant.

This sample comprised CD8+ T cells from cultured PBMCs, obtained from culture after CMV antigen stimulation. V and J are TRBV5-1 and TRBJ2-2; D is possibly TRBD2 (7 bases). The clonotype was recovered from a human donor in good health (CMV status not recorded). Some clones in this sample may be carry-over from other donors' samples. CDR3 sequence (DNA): TGCGCCAGCAGCCCTCGAGGGGGGGGCTTGGACACCGGGGAGCTGTTTTTT. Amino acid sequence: CASSPRGGGLDTGELFF. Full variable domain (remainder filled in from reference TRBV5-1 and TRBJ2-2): KAGVTQTPRYLIKTRGQQVTLSCSPISGHRSVSWYQQTPGQGLQFLFEYFSETQRNKGNFPGRFSGRQFSNSRSEMNVSTLELGDSALYLCASSPRGGGLDTGELFFGEGSRLTVL.